This T cell receptor (beta chain) derives from a study of Tregs in tolerant kidney transplant recipients. About the study: Related graft donors supplied nonmyeloablative bone marrow transplants, and mixed chimerism was transient.

About this clone: The antigen remains undetermined.

Germline CDR1 reads SNHLY; CDR2 reads FYNNEI. CDR3 length: 15 residues. Trimming removed 8 bases from V and 4 bases from J; junction bases left unmatched: 10. General study findings and limits: The most relevant donor-specific Treg TCRbeta repertoire apparently came from expansion with activated donor B cells. Validation in larger populations is needed because few patients were studied.

Here immunoSEQ multiplex PCR was the method, and the copy in TCRdb shows in-frame clones only, minus some. The profile covers 60,000 to 95,000 clones, with about 98% appearing a single time and approximately 0.56% taken by the ten largest. The TCR was taken from a human donor who received a combined kidney and bone marrow transplant. This chain links TRBV2 with TRBJ2-2; TRBD1 agrees at 7 bases. The sample consisted of CD4+ T cells from blood, taken before the transplant. CDR3 amino acids: CASARDSHITGELFF. The CDR3, as DNA: TGTGCCAGCGCCCGGGACAGTCATATCACCGGGGAGCTGTTTTTT.